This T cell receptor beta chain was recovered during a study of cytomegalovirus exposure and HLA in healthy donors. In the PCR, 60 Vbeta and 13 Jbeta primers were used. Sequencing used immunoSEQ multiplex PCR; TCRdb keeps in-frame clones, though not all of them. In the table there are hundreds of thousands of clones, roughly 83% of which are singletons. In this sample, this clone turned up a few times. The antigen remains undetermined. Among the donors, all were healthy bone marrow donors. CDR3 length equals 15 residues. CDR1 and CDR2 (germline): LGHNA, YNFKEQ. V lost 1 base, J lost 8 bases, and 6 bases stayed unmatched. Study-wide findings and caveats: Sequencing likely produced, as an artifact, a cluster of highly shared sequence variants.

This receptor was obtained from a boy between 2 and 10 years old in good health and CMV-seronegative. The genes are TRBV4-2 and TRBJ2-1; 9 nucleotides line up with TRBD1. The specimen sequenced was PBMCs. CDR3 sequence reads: CASSQVRTGDHEQFF. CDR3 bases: TGTGCCAGCAGCCAAGTCAGGACAGGGGATCATGAGCAGTTCTTC.